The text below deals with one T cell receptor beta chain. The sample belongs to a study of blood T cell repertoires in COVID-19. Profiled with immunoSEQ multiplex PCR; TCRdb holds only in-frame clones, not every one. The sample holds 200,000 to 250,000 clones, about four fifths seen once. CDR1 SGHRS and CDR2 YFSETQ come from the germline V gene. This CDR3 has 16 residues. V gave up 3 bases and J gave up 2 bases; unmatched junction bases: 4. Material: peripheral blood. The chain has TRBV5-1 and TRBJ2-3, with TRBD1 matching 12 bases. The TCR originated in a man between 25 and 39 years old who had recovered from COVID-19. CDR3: CASSWRDRGPTDTQYF. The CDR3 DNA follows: TGCGCCAGCAGCTGGAGGGACAGGGGGCCCACAGATACGCAGTATTTT.